These 25 T cell receptor beta chains share one sample of origin, sequenced in a study of identical twins. TCRdb analysed the 5' RACE reads with MiXCR anew, one entry per CDR3 protein. This repertoire shows 690,000 or so distinct CDR3 sequences, over 5% found once; its top ten account for about 1.8%. The sequencing input was naive T cells sorted from blood. These TCRs come from a young man in good health.

The chain joins TRBV15 to TRBJ2-5; D call uncertain. The V gene lost 3 bases and the J gene lost 7 bases, with 9 bases spanning the gap. The germline V gene encodes CDR1 LNHNV and CDR2 YYDKDF (reference sequence). The CDR3 spans 12 residues. CDR3 DNA: TGTGCCACCAGCAGCGTTTCGGGGACCCAGTACTTC. Protein sequence: CATSSVSGTQYF.

This clonotype was detected only a few times. V and J are TRBV4-3 and TRBJ1-1; no definite D call. V dropped 0 bases and J dropped 8 bases, with 16 bases sitting between them. CDR3 length equals 15 residues. CDR1 LGHNA and CDR2 YSLEER come from the germline V gene. CDR3 DNA sequence: TGCGCCAGCAGCCAAGATGGTAGATTAGGGCCAGAAGCTTTCTTT. It specifies CASSQDGRLGPEAFF.

This clonotype was detected a few times. J is TRBJ2-1 and V is TRBV7-9, with D possibly being TRBD2 (7 bases). Looked up from germline, CDR1 is SEHNR and CDR2 is FQNEAQ (reference sequence). The CDR3 runs 14 residues. V shed 1 base and J shed 10 bases, with 14 bases lying between them. CDR3 protein: CASSLVGGREEQFF. The CDR3 DNA reads TGTGCCAGCAGCTTAGTGGGGGGGCGGGAGGAGCAGTTCTTC.

In this sample, this clonotype turned up many times. J is TRBJ2-3 and V is TRBV20-1, with 11 bases lining up with TRBD2. The V and J ends lost 5 bases and 3 bases, in that order; junction bases with no gene match: 7. The germline V gene encodes CDR1 DFQATT and CDR2 SNEGSKA (reference sequence). The CDR3 consists of 15 residues. CDR3 in amino acids: CSAGTSGSKTDTQYF. Here the CDR3 DNA reads TGCAGTGCTGGTACTAGCGGGAGTAAAACAGATACGCAGTATTTT.

This clonotype showed up just a few times. The V call is TRBV7-7, the J call TRBJ2-1; 7 bases are shared with TRBD2. CDR1 and CDR2 from the germline V gene are SSHAT and FNYEAQ (reference sequence). The ends lost 5 bases at V and 5 bases at J; junction bases unmatched: 3. CDR3 size: 13 residues. CDR3 amino acids: CASSQGLNNEQFF. DNA of the CDR3: TGTGCCAGCAGCCAGGGACTAAACAATGAGCAGTTCTTC. Full variable domain (remainder filled in from reference TRBV7-7 and TRBJ2-1): GAGVSQSPRYKVTKRGQDVTLRCDPISSHATLYWYQQALGQGPEFLTYFNYEAQPDKSGLPSDRFSAERPEGSISTLTIQRTEQRDSAMYRCASSQGLNNEQFFGPGTRLTVL.

The sample holds many counts of this clonotype. DNA for the CDR3: TGTGCCAGCAGTTTAGTTGCCGCACCCCTCCACTTT. It translates to CASSLVAAPLHF. This chain links TRBV27 with TRBJ1-6; D ambiguous. Deletions cut 2 bases from V and 11 bases from J, with 7 bases between. CDR1 and CDR2 (germline): MNHEY, SMNVEV (reference sequence). CDR3 length: 12 residues.

This clonotype was detected many times. V gene TRBV6-1 combines with J gene TRBJ1-6; tentative D call: TRBD1 (5 bases). The CDR3 sequence is 14 residues long. Germline CDR1 is MNHNS and CDR2 is SASEGT. V lost 3 bases and J lost 6, with 9 bases in between. The CDR3 nucleotides read TGTGCCAGCAGTGATCGGCAGGGTAATTCACCCCTCCACTTT. Translated: CASSDRQGNSPLHF.

This clonotype was observed at least ten times. The V call is TRBV20-1, the J call TRBJ1-2; no reliable D call. Trimming took 3 bases from V and 8 from J, leaving 4 bases between them. The V gene's germline CDR1 is DFQATT and CDR2 SNEGSKA (reference sequence). The CDR3 has 9 amino acids. Here the CDR3 reads CSASNGYTF. CDR3 sequence (DNA): TGCAGTGCTAGTAACGGCTACACCTTC.

The chain carries TRBV9 and TRBJ2-5; D ambiguous. The CDR3 loop spans 15 amino acids. Trimming removed 0 bases at V and 1 base at J, with 10 bases between. The V gene's germline CDR1 is SGDLS and CDR2 YYNGEE. CDR3 nucleotides: TGTGCCAGCAGCGTAGGACCAAATACCCAAGAGACCCAGTACTTC. Amino acid sequence: CASSVGPNTQETQYF.

This clonotype came up many times. This chain joins TRBV6-6 and TRBJ1-5; D uncertain. Germline V gene sequence: CDR1 MNHNY, CDR2 SVGAGI (reference sequence). The CDR3 has 12 residues. Trimming pared 5 bases from V and 3 bases from J, leaving 5 bases between. For the CDR3, the DNA is TGTGCCAGCAGTAGAACCAATCAGCCCCAGCATTTT. It codes for CASSRTNQPQHF.

V gene TRBV7-9 combines with J gene TRBJ1-1; D may be TRBD1 (5 bases). This CDR3 spans 14 amino acids. Germline CDR1 reads SEHNR; CDR2 reads FQNEAQ (reference sequence). V was trimmed by 4 bases and J by 5 bases, leaving 14 bases between them. Here the CDR3 DNA reads TGTGCCAGCAGCTCAAGCGGGGGTTGGACTGAAGCTTTCTTT. Protein sequence: CASSSSGGWTEAFF.

The chain is built from TRBV5-4 and TRBJ2-1; no reliable D call. V gave up 2 bases and J gave up 0 bases, with 12 bases separating them. Per germline, CDR1 SGHNT and CDR2 YYREEE (reference sequence). The CDR3 contains 16 residues. The chain's CDR3 is CASSFFITHSYNEQFF. Written as DNA, the CDR3 is TGTGCCAGCAGCTTTTTTATTACTCACTCCTACAATGAGCAGTTCTTC. Full variable domain (missing parts from reference TRBV5-4 and TRBJ2-1): ETGVTQSPTHLIKTRGQQVTLRCSSQSGHNTVSWYQQALGQGPQFIFQYYREEENGRGNFPPRFSGLQFPNYSSELNVNALELDDSALYLCASSFFITHSYNEQFFGPGTRLTVL.

This clonotype was seen more than once but under ten times. This sequence joins TRBV7-2 and TRBJ2-1, with D possibly matching TRBD2 (6 bases). The V gene lost 5 bases and the J gene lost 6 bases, with 17 bases spanning the gap. Looked up from germline, CDR1 is SGHTA and CDR2 is FQGNSA. The CDR3 loop spans 15 amino acids. The CDR3 DNA reads TGTGCCAGCAGCCCTTTTGGGGGGAGGCCCAATGAGCAGTTCTTC. Protein product: CASSPFGGRPNEQFF.

In this sample, this clonotype turned up a few times. The J gene is TRBJ2-1, the V gene TRBV11-2, with 13 bases aligning to TRBD2. The CDR3 runs 20 residues. Germline loops: CDR1 SGHAT, CDR2 FQNNGV. Germline trimming cut 4 bases from V and 7 bases from J; bases unmatched to any gene: 19. This CDR3 is CASSSNRLAGGPRDGNEQFF. In DNA form, the CDR3 reads TGTGCCAGCAGCTCCAACCGACTAGCGGGAGGACCGAGGGACGGGAATGAGCAGTTCTTC.

This clonotype was observed a handful of times. V gene TRBV29-1 combines with J gene TRBJ2-2; no clear D. This CDR3 spans 15 amino acids. Trimming stripped 7 bases from V and 5 bases from J, with 20 bases between. Germline V gene sequence: CDR1 SQVTM, CDR2 ANQGSEA. The DNA of the CDR3 is TGCAGCGCTCGTCGTGGCGCAGGTGGTACCGGGGAGCTGTTTTTT. It specifies CSARRGAGGTGELFF.

The V gene is TRBV7-9, the J gene TRBJ2-1; D perhaps matches TRBD2 (6 bases). Germline V CDR1 and CDR2: SEHNR, FQNEAQ (reference sequence). The CDR3 contains 12 residues. The germline V and J ends were trimmed by 6 bases and 10 bases, with 13 bases remaining between them. This CDR3 is CASREGREEQFF. The CDR3 coding sequence is TGTGCCAGCAGGGAAGGACGGGAGGAGCAGTTCTTC.

This clonotype was observed many times. J is TRBJ2-1 and V is TRBV29-1; TRBD1 or TRBD2 may be the D gene (5 bases each). Trimming cost V 6 bases and J 0 bases, with 15 bases left between them. This CDR3 spans 15 amino acids. Germline values: CDR1 SQVTM, CDR2 ANQGSEA. Here the CDR3 reads CSVDTRGSSYNEQFF. DNA for the CDR3: TGCAGCGTCGATACTAGGGGAAGCTCCTACAATGAGCAGTTCTTC.

This clonotype was seen a handful of times. The rearrangement uses TRBV2 and TRBJ2-7, with 9 bases that match TRBD1. V dropped 7 bases and J dropped 2; count of bases not matched to a gene: 3. Looked up from germline, CDR1 is SNHLY and CDR2 is FYNNEI. This CDR3 contains 13 residues. This CDR3 reads CASMGTGPYEQYF. As DNA, the CDR3 is TGTGCCAGCATGGGGACAGGGCCCTACGAGCAGTACTTC.

This clonotype was observed many times. V is TRBV29-1 and J is TRBJ2-1, with D possibly TRBD1 on 5 matching bases. V lost 3 bases and J lost 4, with 16 bases in between. This CDR3 has 15 amino acids. Germline CDR1 SQVTM, CDR2 ANQGSEA. The CDR3 spells CSVDPEGALYNEQFF. As DNA, the CDR3 is TGCAGCGTTGACCCGGAAGGGGCCCTATACAATGAGCAGTTCTTC.

This clonotype was observed a handful of times. The J gene is TRBJ2-6, the V gene TRBV30; D gene ambiguous. Germline CDR1 and CDR2: GTSNPN and SVGIG (reference sequence). The CDR3 totals 14 residues. V was shortened by 0 bases and J by 0 bases, with 3 bases between the two germline ends. The DNA of the CDR3 is TGTGCCTGGAGTGTACACTCTGGGGCCAACGTCCTGACTTTC. This encodes CAWSVHSGANVLTF.

The chain couples TRBV28 to TRBJ2-2; 11 bases match TRBD2. Germline assignment: CDR1 MDHEN and CDR2 SYDVKM. This CDR3 spans 15 amino acids. The V gene end was trimmed by 5 bases and the J gene end by 5 bases; junction bases not matched to a gene: 4. CDR3 amino acids: CASSPTSGETGELFF. CDR3 DNA: TGTGCCAGCAGTCCGACTAGCGGGGAAACCGGGGAGCTGTTTTTT. Looking up the rest from reference TRBV28 and TRBJ2-2 gives the full variable domain: DVKVTQSSRYLVKRTGEKVFLECVQDMDHENMFWYRQDPGLGLRLIYFSYDVKMKEKGDIPEGYSVSREKKERFSLILESASTNQTSMYLCASSPTSGETGELFFGEGSRLTVL.

This clonotype occurred many times. V gene TRBV25-1 combines with J gene TRBJ1-1; D ambiguous. V was trimmed by 1 base and J by 0 bases, leaving 9 bases between them. CDR1 is MGHDK and CDR2 is SYGVNS in the germline V gene. The CDR3 spans 15 residues. The CDR3 DNA reads TGTGCCAGCAGTGAATGGATCCCATTGAACACTGAAGCTTTCTTT. As protein: CASSEWIPLNTEAFF.

V is TRBV5-5 and J is TRBJ1-1; D is unclear. The CDR3 length is 14 residues. The V and J ends lost 7 bases and 3 bases respectively, with 16 bases between them. The germline V gene encodes CDR1 SGHKS and CDR2 YYEKEE (reference sequence). The CDR3 DNA reads as TGTGCCAGCTGTATGGGGTATACGGACACTGAAGCTTTCTTT. It specifies CASCMGYTDTEAFF.

Comment on this clonotype: Possible read error: a much larger clone is one base away. The CDR3 is CASNAQRDRNTEAFF. Written as DNA, the CDR3 is TGTGCCAGCAACGCCCAACGGGACAGGAACACTGAAGCTTTCTTT. This chain joins TRBV6-1 and TRBJ1-1; 7 nucleotides match TRBD1. Germline V lookup: CDR1 MNHNS, CDR2 SASEGT. J was trimmed by 1 base and V by 7 bases; bases with no gene match: 9. The CDR3 covers 15 residues.

This clonotype was picked up many times. V is TRBV28 and J is TRBJ2-7; tentative D call: TRBD2 (5 bases). Trimming shortened V by 2 bases and J by 5 bases, and 10 bases separated the two germline ends. Germline-derived CDR1 and CDR2 are MDHEN and SYDVKM. The CDR3 contains 13 residues. This CDR3 reads CASSLGGRNEQYF. The DNA of the CDR3 is TGTGCCAGCAGTTTAGGCGGGCGCAACGAGCAGTACTTC.